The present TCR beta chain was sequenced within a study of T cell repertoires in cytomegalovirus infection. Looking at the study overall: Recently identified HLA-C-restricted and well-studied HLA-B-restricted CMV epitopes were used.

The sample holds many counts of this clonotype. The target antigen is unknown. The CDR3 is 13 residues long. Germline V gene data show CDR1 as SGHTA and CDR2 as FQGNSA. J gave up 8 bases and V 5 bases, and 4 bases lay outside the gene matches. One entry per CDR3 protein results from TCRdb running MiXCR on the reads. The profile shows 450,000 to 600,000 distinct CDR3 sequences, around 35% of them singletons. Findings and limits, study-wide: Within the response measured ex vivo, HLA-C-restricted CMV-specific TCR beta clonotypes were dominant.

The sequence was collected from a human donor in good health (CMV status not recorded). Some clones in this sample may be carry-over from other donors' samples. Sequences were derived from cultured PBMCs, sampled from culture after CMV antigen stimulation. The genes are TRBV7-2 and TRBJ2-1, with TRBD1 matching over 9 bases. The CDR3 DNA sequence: TGTGCCAGCAGCGCGGGACAGGGTCATGAGCAGTTCTTC. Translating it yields CASSAGQGHEQFF.